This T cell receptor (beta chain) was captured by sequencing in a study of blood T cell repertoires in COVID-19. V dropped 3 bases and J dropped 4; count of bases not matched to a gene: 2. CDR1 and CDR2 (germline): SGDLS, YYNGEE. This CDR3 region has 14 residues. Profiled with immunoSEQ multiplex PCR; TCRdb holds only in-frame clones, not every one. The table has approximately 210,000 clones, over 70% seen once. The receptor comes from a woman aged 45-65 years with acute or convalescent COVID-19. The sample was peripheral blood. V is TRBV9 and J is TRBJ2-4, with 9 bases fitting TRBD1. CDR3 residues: CASSEGTGKNIQYF. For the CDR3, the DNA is TGTGCCAGCAGCGAGGGGACAGGGAAAAACATTCAGTACTTC.